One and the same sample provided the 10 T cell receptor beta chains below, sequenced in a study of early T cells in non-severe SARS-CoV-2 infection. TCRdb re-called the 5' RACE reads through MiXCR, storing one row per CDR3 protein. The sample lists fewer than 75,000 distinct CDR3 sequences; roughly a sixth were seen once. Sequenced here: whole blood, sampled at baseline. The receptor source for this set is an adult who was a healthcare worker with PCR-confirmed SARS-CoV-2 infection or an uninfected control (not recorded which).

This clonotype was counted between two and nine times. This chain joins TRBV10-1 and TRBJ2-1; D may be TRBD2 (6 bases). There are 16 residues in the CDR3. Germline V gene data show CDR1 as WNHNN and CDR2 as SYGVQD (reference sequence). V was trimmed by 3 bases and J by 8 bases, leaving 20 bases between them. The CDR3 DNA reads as TGCGCCAGCAGTGACGCCCCGGGACTGGCCGACGATGAGCAGTTCTTC. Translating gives CASSDAPGLADDEQFF.

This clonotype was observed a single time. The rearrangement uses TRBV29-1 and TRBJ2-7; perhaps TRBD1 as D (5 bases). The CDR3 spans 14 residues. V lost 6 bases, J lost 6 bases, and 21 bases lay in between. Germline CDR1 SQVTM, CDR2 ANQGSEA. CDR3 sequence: CSVTQVVGAGEQYF. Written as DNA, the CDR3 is TGCAGCGTGACACAGGTTGTCGGCGCCGGCGAGCAGTACTTC.

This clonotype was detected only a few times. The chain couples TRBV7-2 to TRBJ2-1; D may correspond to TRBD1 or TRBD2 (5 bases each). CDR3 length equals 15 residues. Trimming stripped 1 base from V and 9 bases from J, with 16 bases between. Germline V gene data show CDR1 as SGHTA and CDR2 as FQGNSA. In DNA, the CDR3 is TGTGCCAGCAGCTTAGTTGTTGGGGGAGTGGGTGAGCAGTTCTTC. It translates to CASSLVVGGVGEQFF.

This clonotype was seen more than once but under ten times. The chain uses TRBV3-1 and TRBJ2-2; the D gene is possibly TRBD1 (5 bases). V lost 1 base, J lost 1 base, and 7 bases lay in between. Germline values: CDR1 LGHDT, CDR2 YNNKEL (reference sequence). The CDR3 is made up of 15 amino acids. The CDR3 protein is CASSQGTGNTGELFF. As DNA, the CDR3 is TGTGCCAGCAGCCAAGGAACAGGGAACACCGGGGAGCTGTTTTTT.

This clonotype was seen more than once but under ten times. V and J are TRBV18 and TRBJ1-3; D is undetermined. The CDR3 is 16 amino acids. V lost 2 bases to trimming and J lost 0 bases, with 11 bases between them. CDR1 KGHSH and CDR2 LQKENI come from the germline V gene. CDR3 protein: CASSPDRTGSGNTIYF. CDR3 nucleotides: TGTGCCAGCTCACCAGACCGGACGGGCTCTGGAAACACCATATATTTT.

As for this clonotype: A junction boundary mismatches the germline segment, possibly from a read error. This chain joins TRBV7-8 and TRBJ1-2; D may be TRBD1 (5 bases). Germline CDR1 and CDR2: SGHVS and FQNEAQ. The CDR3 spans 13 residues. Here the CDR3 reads CSSSSTGRWGYTF. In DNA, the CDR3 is TGTTCCAGCAGCTCAACAGGACGGTGGGGCTACACCTTC. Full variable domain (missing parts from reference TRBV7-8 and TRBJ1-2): GAGVSQSPRYKVAKRGQDVALRCDPISGHVSLFWYQQALGQGPEFLTYFQNEAQLDKSGLPSDRFFAERPEGSVSTLKIQRTQQEDSAVYLCSSSSTGRWGYTFGSGTRLTVV.

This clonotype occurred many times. The chain's CDR3 is CSAPGTYSYNEQFF. The DNA for the CDR3 is TGCAGTGCGCCCGGGACATACTCCTACAATGAGCAGTTCTTC. This chain joins TRBV20-1 and TRBJ2-1; the D gene is possibly TRBD1 (6 bases). V was cut by 6 bases and J by 0 bases, with 12 bases left in between. Germline V lookup: CDR1 DFQATT, CDR2 SNEGSKA (reference sequence). The CDR3 is made up of 14 amino acids.

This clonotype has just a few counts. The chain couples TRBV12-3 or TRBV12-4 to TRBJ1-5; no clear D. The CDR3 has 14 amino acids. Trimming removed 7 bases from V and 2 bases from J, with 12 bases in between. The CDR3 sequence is CASKSRVGNQPQHF. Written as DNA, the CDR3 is TGTGCCAGCAAGAGCCGAGTGGGCAATCAGCCCCAGCATTTT.

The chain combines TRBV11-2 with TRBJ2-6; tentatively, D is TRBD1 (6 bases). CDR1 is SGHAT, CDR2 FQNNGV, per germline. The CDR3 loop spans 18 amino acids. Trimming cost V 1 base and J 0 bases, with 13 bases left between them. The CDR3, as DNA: TGTGCCAGCAGCTTAGTCGAAGGACAGTTCTCTGGGGCCAACGTCCTGACTTTC. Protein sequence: CASSLVEGQFSGANVLTF.

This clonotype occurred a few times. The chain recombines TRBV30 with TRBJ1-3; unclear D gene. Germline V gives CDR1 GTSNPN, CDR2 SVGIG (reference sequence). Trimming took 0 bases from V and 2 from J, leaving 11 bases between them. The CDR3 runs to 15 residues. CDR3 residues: CAWSVTGSPGNTIYF. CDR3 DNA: TGTGCCTGGAGTGTGACCGGCAGCCCTGGAAACACCATATATTTT.